This TCR beta chain was recovered during a study of T cells in Graves' hyperthyroidism and ophthalmopathy. This clonotype has ten or more counts. The target antigen is unknown. Overall study findings and caveats: A 13 V-J signature model discriminated ophthalmopathy versus stable hyperthyroidism.

Amplification yielded TCR beta CDR3 regions, with RNA transcripts as the source. In the first-round RT-PCR of the TCR CDR3, the HTBI primer set was used. TCRdb re-derived calls from the multiplex PCR reads in MiXCR, one entry per CDR3 protein. This table holds 45,000 or so distinct CDR3 sequences, around 48% found once. Researchers defined stable Graves' hyperthyroidism as no ophthalmopathy progression within 18 months. V lost 1 base to trimming and J lost 4 bases, with 4 bases between them. This CDR3 has 12 residues. The source is a woman in her forties or fifties with Graves' hyperthyroidism. Sequences were obtained from peripheral blood or thyroid tissue (not recorded which). This rearrangement joins TRBV12-3 or TRBV12-4 to TRBJ1-1; D remains ambiguous. The CDR3 DNA follows: TGTGCCAGCAGTTTAGGGAGCACTGAAGCTTTCTTT. It encodes CASSLGSTEAFF.